The 22 T cell receptor gamma chains below come from one sample, sequenced in a study of gamma delta lymphoproliferative disorders and STAT genes. TCRdb processed the multiplex PCR reads again with the CATT caller. Of several hundred gamma-chain clones in the sample, roughly 30% were seen once. PBMCs from patients and controls supplied the genomic DNA for sequencing. The sequenced material came from blood. These receptors all stem from a human donor in good health.

On this clone: The DNA is left out, because the CDR3 cannot be placed on it with certainty; the CDR3 is given as TCRdb lists it. No J gene was called, and the V gene is TRGV11. TRGV11 is placed among ORFs of uncertain function. Counting both end residues, the CDR3 totals 20 amino acids. The CDR3 sequence is CACWEVGIIIRNSLAVEQHF.

This clone has a handful of counts. The TCRdb record carries a much larger clone's protein, which differs from this DNA's translation at residue 5; a read error is the likely cause, and the protein listed here is the DNA translation. The chain has TRGV8 and TRGJP1. TCRdb carries no J gene annotation; the J gene was assigned here by matching the DNA with germline. With V trimmed by 5 bases and J by 3 bases, 6 bases remained unmatched. Germline CDR1 reads VENAVY; CDR2 reads YDSYNSRV. The CDR3 contains 14 residues. The CDR3 bases are TGTGCCACCTGGGGTTGCCCCACTGGTTGGTTCAAGATATTT. It codes for CATWGCPTGWFKIF.

This clone is large within its sample. The rearrangement joins TRGV2 to TRGJP1. TCRdb lists no J gene, so it was determined here by aligning the DNA to germline. Germline lookup yields CDR1 EGSNGY and CDR2 YDSYNSKV. With 4 bases clipped from V and 0 bases from J, the junction kept 5 bases outside the gene matches. The CDR3 length is 15 residues. The CDR3 loop is CATWDGDTTGWFKIF. The CDR3 DNA reads as TGTGCCACCTGGGATGGAGATACCACTGGTTGGTTCAAGATATTT.

Concerning this clone itself: This likely came from a read error, as a far larger clone is one base away. Because the CDR3's place on the DNA is in doubt, the DNA is left out and the CDR3 is given as listed by TCRdb. This specimen includes other DNA sequences encoding the same CDR3. The J gene was not called, though the V gene is TRGV11. TRGV11 falls under the ORF class, with uncertain function. Termini included, the CDR3 measures 20 amino acids. CDR3: CTTVPAGLGALDQYYYKKLF.

This clone rates as medium-sized. The chain combines TRGV9 with TRGJ1 or TRGJ2. The J gene, absent from TCRdb, was called here by matching the DNA to germline. This CDR3 is built from 14 residues. Unmatched junction bases numbered 4, after V lost 2 bases and J lost 0 bases. The germline CDR1 and CDR2 sequences are GITISATS and ISYDGTV (reference sequence). Written as DNA, the CDR3 is TGTGCCTTGTGGGAGGCCTCGAATTATTATAAGAAACTCTTT. This codes for CALWEASNYYKKLF.

Turning to this clone: A far larger clone is off by one base, so a read error is likely. This same CDR3 is encoded by further DNA sequences in the sample. This chain connects TRGV4 to TRGJ1 or TRGJ2. Here the J gene came from matching the DNA to germline, since TCRdb omits it. V lost 2 bases to trimming and J lost 10 bases; unmatched junction nucleotides: 5. CDR3 length: 11 residues. Germline CDR1 and CDR2: EGSTGY and YDSYTSSV. CDR3 sequence (DNA): TGTGCCACCTGGGATGAGGACAAGAAACTCTTT. Its protein product is CATWDEDKKLF.

By proportion, this clone is large (0.1 to 1%). The chain recombines TRGV2 with TRGJP1. The J gene was missing in TCRdb and was found by matching the end of the DNA to germline. The junction had 15 bases not matched to a gene; V was cut back by 4 bases and J by 7 bases. CDR3 size: 16 residues. Germline assignment: CDR1 EGSNGY and CDR2 YDSYNSKV. CDR3 DNA: TGTGCCACCTGGGATGGGCCAATAGTTGTTGGTTGGTTCAAGATATTT. This encodes CATWDGPIVVGWFKIF.

The CDR3 spells CATHLNKKLF. In DNA form, the CDR3 reads TGTGCCACCCACTTGAATAAGAAACTCTTT. The V gene is TRGV5P, the J gene TRGJ1 or TRGJ2. TCRdb gives no J gene; it was assigned here by matching the DNA to germline. TRGV5P counts as a pseudogene. The CDR3 sequence is 10 residues long.

This clone is termed large. The J gene is TRGJP1, the V gene TRGV10. TCRdb records no J gene; here it was assigned by comparing the DNA to germline. TRGV10 is placed among ORFs of uncertain function. This CDR3 spans 13 amino acids. With V trimmed by 8 bases and J by 3 bases, 4 bases remained unmatched. In DNA, the CDR3 is TGTGCTGCGTGGGTCCCCACTGGTTGGTTCAAGATATTT. Translating gives CAAWVPTGWFKIF.

In this sample, this clone is large. The rearrangement links TRGV10 to TRGJ1 or TRGJ2. No J gene is reported in TCRdb; it was inferred here by comparing the DNA with germline. TRGV10 is annotated as an ORF whose role is uncertain. The CDR3 sequence is 11 residues long. V was pared by 12 bases and J by 0 bases, with 3 bases of the junction left unmatched. CDR3 sequence reads: CAAPNYYKKLF. The CDR3 DNA is TGTGCTGCCCCGAATTATTATAAGAAACTCTTT.

Within the sample, this clone is medium-sized. The genes are TRGV9 and TRGJ1 or TRGJ2. The J gene, missing from TCRdb, was assigned here through DNA to germline matching. The trim removed 3 bases at V and 3 bases at J, leaving 11 bases unmatched. The CDR3 covers 15 residues. From germline, CDR1 is GITISATS and CDR2 ISYDGTV (reference sequence). For the CDR3, the DNA is TGTGCCTTGTGGGAGTCATTGAAAGGTTATTATAAGAAACTCTTT. Protein: CALWESLKGYYKKLF.

By share, this clone ranks as large. The rearrangement uses TRGV10 and TRGJ1 or TRGJ2. The J gene is not listed in TCRdb, so it was assigned here from a DNA match to germline. TRGV10 is an open reading frame whose function is uncertain. Germline trimming cut 8 bases from V and 2 bases from J; bases unmatched to any gene: 4. The CDR3 extends over 12 amino acids. The CDR3 sequence: CAAWDDYYKKLF. The CDR3 DNA sequence: TGTGCTGCGTGGGATGATTATTATAAGAAACTCTTT.

By sample share, this clone is medium-sized. The V call is TRGV3, the J call TRGJ1 or TRGJ2. Assignment of the J gene here rests on matching the DNA to germline, because TCRdb gives none. The CDR3 is 13 residues long. V lost 9 bases and J lost 4; bases outside the gene matches: 12. Germline-derived CDR1 and CDR2 are VTNTFY and YDVSTARD (reference sequence). The CDR3 spells CATPQARYYKKLF. Written as DNA, the CDR3 is TGTGCCACCCCTCAGGCAAGGTATTATAAGAAACTCTTT.

To note about this clone: TCRdb's entry gives the protein of a much larger clone, which mismatches this DNA's translation at residue 12, likely from a read error; the protein reported here is translated from the DNA. The CDR3 region is CATWVKKRRYKNLF. The CDR3 DNA reads TGTGCCACCTGGGTCAAGAAGAGGCGTTATAAGAACCTCTTT. The V gene is given as TRGV3, and no J gene call is available. CDR1 is VTNTFY and CDR2 is YDVSTARD in the germline V gene (reference sequence). This CDR3 contains 14 residues.

This chain links TRGV11 with TRGJP1. The J gene was missing in TCRdb and was found by matching the end of the DNA to germline. TRGV11 is assigned to the ORF class and has an uncertain function. There are 13 residues in the CDR3. V lost 8 bases, J lost 4 bases, and 4 bases stayed unmatched. The CDR3 nucleotides are TGTGCCTGCTGGACTGGCACTGGTTGGTTCAAGATATTT. Encoded protein: CACWTGTGWFKIF.

This clone was recorded a few times. The chain links TRGV10 to TRGJ1 or TRGJ2. TCRdb lists no J gene, so it was determined here by aligning the DNA to germline. TRGV10 belongs to the ORF category, with a function that is uncertain. The CDR3 extends over 12 amino acids. J gave up 4 bases and V 8 bases, and 6 bases lay outside the gene matches. CDR3 DNA: TGTGCTGCGTGGGGGATCTATTATAAGAAACTCTTT. Its protein is CAAWGIYYKKLF.

This clone was found a few times. One base separates it from a far larger clone, so it is likely a read error. Other DNA sequences within the sample encode an identical CDR3. The chain recombines TRGV10 with TRGJP1. No J segment appears in TCRdb, so it was assigned here by matching the sequence to germline. TRGV10 is annotated as an ORF whose role is uncertain. CDR3 length equals 12 residues. The CDR3, as DNA: TGTGCTGCGTGGGATTCTGGCTGGTTCAAGATATTT. Translation gives CAAWDSGWFKIF.

This clone ranks as large. This CDR3 is also generated by other DNA sequences in the sample. This chain joins TRGV10 and TRGJ1 or TRGJ2. No J gene is reported in TCRdb; it was inferred here by comparing the DNA with germline. TRGV10 is treated as an ORF (open reading frame) with a function not yet certain. V dropped 8 bases and J dropped 2; count of bases not matched to a gene: 4. The CDR3 sequence is 12 residues long. DNA of the CDR3: TGTGCTGCGTGGCCCGATTATTATAAGAAACTCTTT. Encoded protein: CAAWPDYYKKLF.

The rearrangement links TRGV5 to TRGJ1 or TRGJ2. The J gene, not given by TCRdb, was assigned here from a germline match of the nucleotide sequence. V trimming: 1 base; J trimming: 0 bases; junction bases outside the gene matches: 9. The germline gives CDR1 VINAFY, CDR2 YDVSNSKD. This CDR3 region has 16 residues. The CDR3 protein is CATWDRPRPNYYKKLF. The CDR3 DNA reads as TGTGCCACCTGGGACAGACCCCGACCGAATTATTATAAGAAACTCTTT.

Comment on this clone: TCRdb's protein, taken from a much larger clone, differs from this DNA's translation at residue 3, likely owing to a read error; the protein displayed comes from the DNA. CDR3: CAIWDGPELGYKKLF. In DNA, the CDR3 is TGTGCCATCTGGGATGGGCCGGAACTGGGGTATAAGAAACTCTTT. This chain connects TRGV4 to TRGJ1 or TRGJ2. The J gene comes from matching the DNA to germline here; TCRdb lacks it. Germline V lookup: CDR1 EGSTGY, CDR2 YDSYTSSV. This CDR3 is built from 15 residues.

Regarding this clone: The protein that TCRdb holds for this DNA derives from a much larger clone and differs from the translated DNA at residue 7, which likely indicates a read error; the protein shown here is translated from the DNA. V gene TRGV2 combines with J gene TRGJ1 or TRGJ2. TCRdb supplies no J gene; here it was assigned by aligning the nucleotide sequence to germline. The CDR3 is 13 residues long. Germline-derived CDR1 and CDR2 are EGSNGY and YDSYNSKV. V was clipped by 0 bases and J by 7 bases; unmatched bases: 6. CDR3: CATWDGSGYKKLF. For the CDR3, the DNA is TGTGCCACCTGGGACGGGTCGGGGTATAAGAAACTCTTT.

The chain links TRGV10 to TRGJ1 or TRGJ2. The J gene comes from matching the DNA to germline here; TCRdb lacks it. TRGV10 is assigned to the ORF class and has an uncertain function. Trimming removed 11 bases from V and 9 bases from J; junction bases left unmatched: 11. The CDR3 length is 11 residues. The CDR3 loop reads CAAQLGGKKLF. The CDR3, as DNA: TGTGCTGCGCAGCTAGGTGGTAAGAAACTCTTT.